This T cell receptor beta chain stems from a study of blood T cell repertoires in COVID-19. Turning to the study itself: Sources were T cells, B-cell-depleted T cells, or PBMCs; the material itself was cDNA or gDNA.

Profiling relied on immunoSEQ multiplex PCR, and the TCRdb table lists in-frame clones only, not all of them. Seen here are 220,000 or so clones, 82% observed once, and the top ten hold 8% to 10%. The germline V gene encodes CDR1 SNHLY and CDR2 FYNNEI. Trimming removed 8 bases at V and 2 bases at J, with 15 bases between. The CDR3 has 14 residues. This chain uses TRBV2 with TRBJ1-2; possible D gene TRBD1, 5 bases. Sequencing was carried out using peripheral blood. The sequence was collected from a woman older than 75 with COVID-19, enrolled during active disease. As DNA, the CDR3 is TGTGCCAGCGTCCAGGGAGGGAACAACTATGGCTACACCTTC. This gives the protein CASVQGGNNYGYTF.